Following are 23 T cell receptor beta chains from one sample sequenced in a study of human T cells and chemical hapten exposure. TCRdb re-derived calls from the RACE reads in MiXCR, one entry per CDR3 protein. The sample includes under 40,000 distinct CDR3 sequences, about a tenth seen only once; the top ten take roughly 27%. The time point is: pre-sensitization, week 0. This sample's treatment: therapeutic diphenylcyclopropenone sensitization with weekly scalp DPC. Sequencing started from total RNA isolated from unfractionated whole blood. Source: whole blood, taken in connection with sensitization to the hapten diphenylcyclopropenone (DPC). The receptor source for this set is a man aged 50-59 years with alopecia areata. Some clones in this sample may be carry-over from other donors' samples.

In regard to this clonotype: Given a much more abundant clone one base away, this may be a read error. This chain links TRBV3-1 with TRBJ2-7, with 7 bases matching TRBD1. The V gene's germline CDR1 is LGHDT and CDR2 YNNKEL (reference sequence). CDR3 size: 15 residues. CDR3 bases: TGTGCCAGCAGGAGCAGGGACAGTAGCTCCTACGAGCAGCACTTC. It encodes CASRSRDSSSYEQHF.

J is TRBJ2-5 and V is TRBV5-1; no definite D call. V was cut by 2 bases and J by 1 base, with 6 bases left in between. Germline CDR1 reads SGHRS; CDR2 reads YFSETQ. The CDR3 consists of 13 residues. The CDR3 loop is CASSFHGQETQYF. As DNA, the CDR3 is TGCGCCAGCAGCTTTCATGGCCAAGAGACCCAGTACTTC.

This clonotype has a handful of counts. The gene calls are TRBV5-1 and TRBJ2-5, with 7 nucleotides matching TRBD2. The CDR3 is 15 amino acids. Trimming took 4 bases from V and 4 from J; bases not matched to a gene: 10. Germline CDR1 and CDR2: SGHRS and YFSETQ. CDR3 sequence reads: CASSTRGVAGETQYF. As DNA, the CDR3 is TGCGCCAGCAGCACCCGGGGGGTCGCGGGAGAGACCCAGTACTTC.

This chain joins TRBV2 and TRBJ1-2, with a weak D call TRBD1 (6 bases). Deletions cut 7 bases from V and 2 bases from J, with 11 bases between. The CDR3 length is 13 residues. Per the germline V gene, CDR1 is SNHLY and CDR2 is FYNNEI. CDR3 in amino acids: CASNSQGNYGYTF. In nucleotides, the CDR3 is TGTGCCAGCAACTCACAGGGAAACTATGGCTACACCTTC. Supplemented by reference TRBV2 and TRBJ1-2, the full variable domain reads EPEVTQTPSHQVTQMGQEVILRCVPISNHLYFYWYRQILGQKVEFLVSFYNNEISEKSEIFDDQFSVERPDGSNFTLKIRSTKLEDSAMYFCASNSQGNYGYTFGSGTRLTVV.

CDR3 sequence reads: CASSEDRSTDTQYF. The CDR3 DNA reads as TGCGCCAGCAGTGAGGACAGAAGCACAGATACGCAGTATTTT. J is TRBJ2-3 and V is TRBV5-1; weak D call: TRBD1 (6 bases). Per germline, CDR1 SGHRS and CDR2 YFSETQ. This CDR3 spans 14 amino acids. Trimming shortened V by 5 bases and J by 0 bases, and 10 bases separated the two germline ends. The full variable domain, its missing parts supplied by reference TRBV5-1 and TRBJ2-3, is KAGVTQTPRYLIKTRGQQVTLSCSPISGHRSVSWYQQTPGQGLQFLFEYFSETQRNKGNFPGRFSGRQFSNSRSEMNVSTLELGDSALYLCASSEDRSTDTQYFGPGTRLTVL.

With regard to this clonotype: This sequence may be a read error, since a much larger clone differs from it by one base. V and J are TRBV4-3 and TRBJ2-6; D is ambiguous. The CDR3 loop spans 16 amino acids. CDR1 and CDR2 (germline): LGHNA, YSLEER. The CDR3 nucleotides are TGCGCCAGCAGCCAAGAAACAACCTCTGGGACCAACGTCCTGACTTTC. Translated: CASSQETTSGTNVLTF.

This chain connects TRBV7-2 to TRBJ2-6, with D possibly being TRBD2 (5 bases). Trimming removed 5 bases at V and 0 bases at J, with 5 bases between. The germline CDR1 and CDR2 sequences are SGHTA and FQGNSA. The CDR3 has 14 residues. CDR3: CASSRGSGANVLTF. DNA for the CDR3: TGTGCCAGCAGCCGGGGCTCTGGGGCCAACGTCCTGACTTTC.

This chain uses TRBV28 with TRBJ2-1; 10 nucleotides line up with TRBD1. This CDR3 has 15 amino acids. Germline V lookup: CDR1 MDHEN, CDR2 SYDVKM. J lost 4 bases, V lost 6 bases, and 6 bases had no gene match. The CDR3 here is CASSPWGQGYNEQFF. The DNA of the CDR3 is TGTGCCAGCAGCCCTTGGGGACAGGGGTACAATGAGCAGTTCTTC. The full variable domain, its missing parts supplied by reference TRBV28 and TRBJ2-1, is DVKVTQSSRYLVKRTGEKVFLECVQDMDHENMFWYRQDPGLGLRLIYFSYDVKMKEKGDIPEGYSVSREKKERFSLILESASTNQTSMYLCASSPWGQGYNEQFFGPGTRLTVL.

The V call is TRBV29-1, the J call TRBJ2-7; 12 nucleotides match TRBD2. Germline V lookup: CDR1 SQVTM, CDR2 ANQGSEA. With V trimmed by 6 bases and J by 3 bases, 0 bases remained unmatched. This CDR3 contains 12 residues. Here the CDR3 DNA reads TGCAGCGTGACTAGCGGGAGCTACGAGCAGTACTTC. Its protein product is CSVTSGSYEQYF.

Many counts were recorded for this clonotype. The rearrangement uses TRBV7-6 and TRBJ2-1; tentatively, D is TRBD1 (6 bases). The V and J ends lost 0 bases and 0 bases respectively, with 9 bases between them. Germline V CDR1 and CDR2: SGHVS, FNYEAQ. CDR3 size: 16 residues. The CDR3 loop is CASSLATGRSYNEQFF. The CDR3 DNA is TGTGCCAGCAGCTTAGCTACAGGGCGCTCCTACAATGAGCAGTTCTTC.

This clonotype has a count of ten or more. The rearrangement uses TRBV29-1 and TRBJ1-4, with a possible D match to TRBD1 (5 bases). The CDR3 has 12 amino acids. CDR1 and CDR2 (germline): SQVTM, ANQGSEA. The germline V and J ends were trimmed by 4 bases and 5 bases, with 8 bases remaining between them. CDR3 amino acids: CSVGQPNEKLFF. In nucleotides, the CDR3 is TGCAGCGTTGGACAGCCCAATGAAAAACTGTTTTTT.

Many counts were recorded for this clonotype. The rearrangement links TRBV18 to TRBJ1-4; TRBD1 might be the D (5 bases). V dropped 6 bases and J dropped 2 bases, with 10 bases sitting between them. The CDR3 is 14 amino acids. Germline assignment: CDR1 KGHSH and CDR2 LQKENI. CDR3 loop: CASSRVSTNEKLFF. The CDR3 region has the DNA TGTGCCAGCTCCAGGGTCTCGACTAATGAAAAACTGTTTTTT.

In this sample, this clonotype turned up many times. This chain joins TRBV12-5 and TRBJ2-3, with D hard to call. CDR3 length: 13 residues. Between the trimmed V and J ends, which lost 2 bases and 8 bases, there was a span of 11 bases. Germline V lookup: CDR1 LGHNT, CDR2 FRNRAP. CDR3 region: CASGLLSIGTQYF. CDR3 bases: TGTGCTAGTGGTTTGTTATCCATTGGTACGCAGTATTTT.

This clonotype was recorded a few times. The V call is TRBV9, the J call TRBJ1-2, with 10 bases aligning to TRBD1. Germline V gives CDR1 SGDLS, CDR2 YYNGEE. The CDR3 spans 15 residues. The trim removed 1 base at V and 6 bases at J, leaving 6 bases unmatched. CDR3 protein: CASSVFGQGEDGYTF. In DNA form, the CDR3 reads TGTGCCAGCAGCGTATTTGGACAGGGGGAGGATGGCTACACCTTC.

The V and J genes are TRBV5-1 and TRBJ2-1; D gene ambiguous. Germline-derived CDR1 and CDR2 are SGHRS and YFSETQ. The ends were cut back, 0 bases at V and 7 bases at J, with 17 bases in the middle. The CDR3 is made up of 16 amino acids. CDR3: CASSLAEVVVLNEQFF. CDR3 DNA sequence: TGCGCCAGCAGCTTGGCCGAGGTAGTAGTCCTGAATGAGCAGTTCTTC.

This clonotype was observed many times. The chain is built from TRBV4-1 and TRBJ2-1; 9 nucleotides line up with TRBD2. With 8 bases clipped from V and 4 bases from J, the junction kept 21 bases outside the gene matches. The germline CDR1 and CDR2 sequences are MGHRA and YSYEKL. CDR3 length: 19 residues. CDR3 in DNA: TGCGCCAGCCGGCCGGGAGAGAGAGTTAGCGGGAGTGCGTACAATGAGCAGTTCTTC. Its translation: CASRPGERVSGSAYNEQFF.

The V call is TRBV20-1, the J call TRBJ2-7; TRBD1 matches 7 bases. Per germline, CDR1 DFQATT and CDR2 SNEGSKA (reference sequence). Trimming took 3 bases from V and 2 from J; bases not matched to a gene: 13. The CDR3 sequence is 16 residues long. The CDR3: CSARPKWTGVTYEQYF. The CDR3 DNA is TGCAGTGCTAGGCCAAAGTGGACAGGAGTCACCTACGAGCAGTACTTC.

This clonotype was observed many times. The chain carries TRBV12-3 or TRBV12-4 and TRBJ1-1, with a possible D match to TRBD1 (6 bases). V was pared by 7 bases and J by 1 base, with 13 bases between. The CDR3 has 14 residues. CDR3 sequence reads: CASTGGTPNTEAFF. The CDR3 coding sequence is TGTGCCAGCACGGGAGGGACACCGAACACTGAAGCTTTCTTT.

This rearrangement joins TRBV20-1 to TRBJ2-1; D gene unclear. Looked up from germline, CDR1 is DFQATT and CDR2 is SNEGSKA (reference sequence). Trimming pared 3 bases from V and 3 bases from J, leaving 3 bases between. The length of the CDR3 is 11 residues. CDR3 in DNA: TGCAGTGCTAGCGGCTACAATGAGCAGTTCTTC. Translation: CSASGYNEQFF.

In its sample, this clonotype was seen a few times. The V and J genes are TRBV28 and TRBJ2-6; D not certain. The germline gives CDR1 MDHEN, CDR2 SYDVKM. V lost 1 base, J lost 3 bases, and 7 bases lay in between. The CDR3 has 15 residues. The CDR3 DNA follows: TGTGCCAGCAGTTTATTGAGATTTGGGGCCAACGTCCTGACTTTC. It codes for CASSLLRFGANVLTF.

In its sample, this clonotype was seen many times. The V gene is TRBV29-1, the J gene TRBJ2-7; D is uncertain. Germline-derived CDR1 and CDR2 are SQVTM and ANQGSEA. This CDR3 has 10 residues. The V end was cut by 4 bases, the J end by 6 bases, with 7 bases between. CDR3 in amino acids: CSVGSPEQYF. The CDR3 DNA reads TGCAGCGTTGGGTCGCCCGAGCAGTACTTC.

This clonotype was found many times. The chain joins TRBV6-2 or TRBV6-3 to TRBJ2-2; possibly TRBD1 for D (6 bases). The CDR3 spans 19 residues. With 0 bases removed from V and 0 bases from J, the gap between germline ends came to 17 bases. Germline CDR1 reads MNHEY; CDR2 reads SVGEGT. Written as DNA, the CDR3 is TGTGCCAGCAGTTACTCCGCGTTGGGACAAACGACGAACACCGGGGAGCTGTTTTTT. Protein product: CASSYSALGQTTNTGELFF.

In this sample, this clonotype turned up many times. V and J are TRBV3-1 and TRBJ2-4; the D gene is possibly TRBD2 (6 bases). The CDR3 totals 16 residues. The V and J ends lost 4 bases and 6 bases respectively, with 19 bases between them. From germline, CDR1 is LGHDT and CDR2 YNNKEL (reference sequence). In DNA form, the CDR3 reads TGTGCCAGCAGCCCAGGGACCACGGGACTCCTAAACATTCAGTACTTC. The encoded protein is CASSPGTTGLLNIQYF.